This T cell receptor beta chain derives from a study of T cell responses to AZD1222 COVID-19 vaccine. Study-level results: Vaccine-related CD4 TCRs covered spike, predominating at 160-218 and 743-854. Clonal diversity was possibly underestimated, and white British individuals and females predominated among donors.

This clone was seen only once. Its antigen is unidentified. TCRdb's table, derived via immunoSEQ multiplex PCR, lists solely in-frame clones and lacks some. This sample carries under 120,000 clones, more than 90% of them seen once, and the ten largest clones take about 1.2%. Germline V gene lookup returns CDR1 SGHRS and CDR2 YFSETQ. V lost 4 bases and J lost 2, with 12 bases in between. The CDR3 is made up of 14 amino acids. Sequences were derived from peripheral blood, sampled on day 0 of AZD1222 vaccination. This chain connects TRBV5-1 to TRBJ1-2; possibly TRBD1 for D (6 bases). This TCR was recovered from an adult in good health. The DNA for the CDR3 is TGCGCCAGCAGCCCCGAGGGGGGCAACTATGGCTACACCTTC. Its translation: CASSPEGGNYGYTF.